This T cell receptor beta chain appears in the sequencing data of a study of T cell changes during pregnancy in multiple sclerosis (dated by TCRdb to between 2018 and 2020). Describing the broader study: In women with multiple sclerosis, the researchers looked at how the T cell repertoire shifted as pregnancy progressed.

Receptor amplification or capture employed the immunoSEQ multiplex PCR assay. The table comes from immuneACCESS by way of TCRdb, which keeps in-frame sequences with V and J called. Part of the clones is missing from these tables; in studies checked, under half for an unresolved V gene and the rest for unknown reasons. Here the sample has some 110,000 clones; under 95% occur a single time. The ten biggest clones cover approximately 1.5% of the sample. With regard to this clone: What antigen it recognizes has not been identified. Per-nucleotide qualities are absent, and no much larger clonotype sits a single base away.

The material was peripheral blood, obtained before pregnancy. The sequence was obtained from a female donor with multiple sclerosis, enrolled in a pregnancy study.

The nucleotide sequence reads TGTGCCAGCACTCCGAGGGCCAACACTGAAGCTTTCTTT. This yields the protein CASTPRANTEAFF. The sequence joins TRBV6-1 to TRBJ1-1; no D gene call is confident. V sheds 7 bases and J sheds 2 bases, leaving 11 bases between their ends. The CDR3, from cysteine to phenylalanine, totals 13 residues. Just CDR3 DNA is preserved here, 39 bases in frame from base 1. CDR1 MNHNS and CDR2 SASEGT were looked up in the germline V gene.